This passage covers 12 T cell receptor beta chains from one sample sequenced in a study of beta chain features in type 1 diabetes (dated by TCRdb to between 2018 and 2020). The library was generated by the immunoSEQ multiplex PCR assay. The entire amount of isolated RNA was reverse transcribed using the High Capacity cDNA Reverse Transcription Kit, so the sequenced TCRB transcripts were expressed ones. The immuneACCESS repertoire file appears here via TCRdb, limited to in-frame rearrangements. These files lack a portion of the clones; in checked studies, under half of the deficit traces to unresolved V genes, and the cause of the others is not known. This sample gives fewer than 550,000 clones in total; over 10% of them show up just once. The top ten clones comprise approximately 0.05% of the sample. Sequenced material: naive CD4+ T cells from blood. The cell subset or site tag for this specimen amounts to: true naive CD4+ T cells. These receptors were obtained from a woman under 30 in good health.

The rearrangement joins TRBV7-2 to TRBJ2-7, with a tentative D call TRBD1 (7 bases). The V end lost 6 bases, the J end lost 4 bases, and 13 bases lay between the germline ends. The CDR3 totals 13 residues. In germline, CDR1 is SGHTA, CDR2 FQGNSA. This CDR3 reads CASRSQGTYEQYV. The DNA of the CDR3 is TGTGCCAGCAGGTCACAGGGGACTTACGAGCAGTACGTC.

The chain uses TRBV7-2 and TRBJ2-3, with a tentative D call TRBD2 (6 bases). Trimming shortened V by 5 bases and J by 1 base, and 13 bases separated the two germline ends. Germline CDR1 SGHTA, CDR2 FQGNSA. The CDR3 sequence is 15 residues long. The CDR3, as DNA: TGTGCCAGCAGCCTAACCGCGGGGCGCACAGATACGCAGTATTTT. It is translated as CASSLTAGRTDTQYF.

This clone came up a few times. J is TRBJ1-2 and V is TRBV15; TRBD1 is a possible D gene (6 bases). The CDR3 has 13 residues. Germline V gives CDR1 LNHNV, CDR2 YYDKDF (reference sequence). Trimming took 1 base from V and 4 from J, leaving 7 bases between them. CDR3 loop: CATSRGTVYGYTF. The DNA of the CDR3 is TGTGCCACCAGCAGAGGGACAGTCTATGGCTACACCTTC.

The chain recombines TRBV4-3 with TRBJ1-2; D is uncertain. The CDR3 is 16 residues long. The V gene's germline CDR1 is LGHNA and CDR2 YSLEER. V was shortened by 1 base and J by 1 base, with 13 bases between the two germline ends. The CDR3 sequence is CASSQVIRTDNYGYTF. As DNA, the CDR3 is TGCGCCAGCAGCCAAGTAATCAGGACGGATAACTATGGCTACACCTTC.

This clone was picked up a small number of times. V is TRBV29-1 and J is TRBJ2-5; D tentatively fits TRBD1 or TRBD2 (5 bases each). Judging by the DNA end, TRBJ2-7 fits better; the J call may be wrong. There are 14 residues in the CDR3. Germline V gives CDR1 SQVTM, CDR2 ANQGSEA. CDR3 region: CSVEVGVRGAEQYF. The CDR3 coding sequence is TGCAGCGTTGAAGTGGGGGTCCGGGGAGCCGAGCAGTACTTC.

This chain links TRBV5-6 with TRBJ2-3; D tentatively fits TRBD1 or TRBD2 (6 bases each). The CDR3 is 16 amino acids. The germline V gene has CDR1 SGHDT and CDR2 YYEEEE. Trimming took off 2 bases at V and 5 bases at J, with 18 bases between the two ends. The DNA of the CDR3 is TGTGCCAGCAGCTTTGGGAGGACAGCCCGGGGAGATACGCAGTATTTT. Translating it yields CASSFGRTARGDTQYF.

This clone was seen a handful of times. V is TRBV11-2 and J is TRBJ2-3; D remains ambiguous. The germline CDR1 and CDR2 sequences are SGHAT and FQNNGV. The CDR3 totals 13 residues. V gave up 3 bases and J gave up 4 bases, with 8 bases separating them. The CDR3: CASSLPIADTQYF. The CDR3 DNA is TGTGCCAGCAGCTTGCCAATAGCAGATACGCAGTATTTT.

This clone showed up just a few times. This chain connects TRBV30 to TRBJ2-4; maybe TRBD2 (6 bases). The CDR3 runs to 12 residues. V dropped 8 bases and J dropped 0 bases, with 8 bases sitting between them. CDR1 and CDR2 (germline): GTSNPN, SVGIG (reference sequence). CDR3 loop: CAVGLAKNIQYF. DNA of the CDR3: TGTGCCGTGGGACTAGCCAAAAACATTCAGTACTTC.

This clone has only a few counts. The chain joins TRBV9 to TRBJ2-5, with 11 bases aligning to TRBD2. This CDR3 region has 14 residues. Germline lookup yields CDR1 SGDLS and CDR2 YYNGEE. The junction had 5 bases not matched to a gene; V was cut back by 5 bases and J by 5 bases. The CDR3 DNA reads TGTGCCAGCAGTAGCGGGAGGGCCCGTGAGACCCAGTACTTC. It encodes CASSSGRARETQYF.

The chain links TRBV5-6 to TRBJ2-3; TRBD1 matches 9 bases. This CDR3 is built from 17 residues. Trimming removed 2 bases from V and 3 bases from J; junction bases left unmatched: 10. CDR1 is SGHDT and CDR2 is YYEEEE in the germline V gene. The CDR3 DNA is TGTGCCAGCAGCTTCCGACAGGGGGGCGATCGGACAGATACGCAGTATTTT. Residues: CASSFRQGGDRTDTQYF.

This chain links TRBV30 with TRBJ1-2; D unclear. V lost 0 bases, J lost 2 bases, and 10 bases lay in between. CDR1 and CDR2 (germline): GTSNPN, SVGIG (reference sequence). CDR3 size: 14 residues. CDR3 DNA: TGTGCCTGGAGTGTGATTGGAACAAACTATGGCTACACCTTC. It yields the protein CAWSVIGTNYGYTF.

This clone occurred once. This chain links TRBV7-8 with TRBJ2-4, with 7 bases identical to TRBD1. The CDR3 sequence is 15 residues long. Germline trimming cut 1 base from V and 4 bases from J; bases unmatched to any gene: 4. CDR1 SGHVS and CDR2 FQNEAQ come from the germline V gene. CDR3 in DNA: TGTGCCAGCAGCTTAGAGGGGGCCCTAAAAAACATTCAGTACTTC. It codes for CASSLEGALKNIQYF.